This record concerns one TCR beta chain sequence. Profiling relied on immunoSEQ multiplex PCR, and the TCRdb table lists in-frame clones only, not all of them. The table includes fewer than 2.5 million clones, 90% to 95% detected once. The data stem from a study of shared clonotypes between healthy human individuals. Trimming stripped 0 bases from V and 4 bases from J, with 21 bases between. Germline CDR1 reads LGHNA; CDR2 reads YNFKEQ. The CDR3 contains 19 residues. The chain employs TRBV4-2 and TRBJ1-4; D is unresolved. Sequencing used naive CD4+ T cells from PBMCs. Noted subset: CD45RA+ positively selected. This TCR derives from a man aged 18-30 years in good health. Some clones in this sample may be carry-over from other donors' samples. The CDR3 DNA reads TGTGCCAGCAGCCAAGATCCGGTCGGGGTCACCGATTATAATGAAAAACTGTTTTTT. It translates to CASSQDPVGVTDYNEKLFF.